This T cell receptor (beta chain) came from a study of blood T cells in healthy people across ages. Study-wide findings and caveats: Among long-lived donors, naive CD4+ cells were more numerous and diversity higher than in aged donors.

On this clonotype: The antigen is undetermined.

The CDR3 length is 14 residues. The V end lost 6 bases, the J end lost 4 bases, and 18 bases lay between the germline ends. In germline, CDR1 is DFQATT, CDR2 SNEGSKA (reference sequence). PCR was performed a second time for about 6 to 12 cycles using a sample-barcoded 5' primer and a J-beta primer mix. Each of the cDNA molecules was tagged by a template-switch adaptor with 12 random nucleotides. TCRdb passed the 5' RACE reads through MiXCR, listing each CDR3 protein once. The table shows over 450,000 distinct CDR3 sequences, with more than 20% occurring only once. This same sample was also part of a study on T cells of mothers and their children.

The source material was blood. The genes are TRBV20-1 and TRBJ1-2, with D perhaps matching TRBD1 (6 bases). This TCR was recovered from a boy aged 5 to 17 in good health. The CDR3 sequence is CSAPRGAGIYGYTF. The CDR3 nucleotides read TGCAGTGCCCCGAGGGGGGCCGGCATCTATGGCTACACCTTC.